The 10 T cell receptor beta chains below come from one sample, sequenced in a study of blood T cells in healthy people across ages. Combining a sample-barcoded 5' primer with a J-beta primer mix, a second PCR ran for roughly 7 to 12 cycles. Each CDR3 protein gets one entry after TCRdb re-called the 5' RACE reads with MiXCR. Of about 730,000 distinct CDR3 sequences listed, around 46% are singletons. The sequenced sample was blood. These receptors all stem from a woman aged 55 to 70 in good health.

The chain combines TRBV12-3 or TRBV12-4 with TRBJ2-1, with unresolved D. There are 14 residues in the CDR3. Trimming left V 6 bases short and J 7 bases short, with 16 bases between. The CDR3 is CASRTQSMGNEQFF. DNA for the CDR3: TGTGCCAGCAGAACCCAGTCGATGGGTAATGAGCAGTTCTTC.

This chain uses TRBV5-8 with TRBJ1-2, with unresolved D. Germline V lookup: CDR1 SGHTS, CDR2 YDEGEE. Between the trimmed V and J ends, which lost 4 bases and 7 bases, there was a span of 11 bases. The CDR3 runs 12 residues. This chain's CDR3 is CASSRDGFGYTF. As DNA, the CDR3 is TGTGCCAGCAGCCGTGACGGGTTTGGCTACACCTTC. Drawing the rest from reference TRBV5-8 and TRBJ1-2, the complete variable domain is EAGVTQSPTHLIKTRGQQATLRCSPISGHTSVYWYQQALGLGLQFLLWYDEGEERNRGNFPPRFSGRQFPNYSSELNVNALELEDSALYLCASSRDGFGYTFGSGTRLTVV.

The chain combines TRBV6-2 or TRBV6-3 with TRBJ2-7; D is unresolved. Trimming cost V 2 bases and J 6 bases, with 5 bases left between them. From germline, CDR1 is MNHEY and CDR2 SVGEGT. This CDR3 is built from 11 residues. In DNA, the CDR3 is TGTGCCAGCAGTTACGCTGGCGAGCAGTACTTC. It encodes CASSYAGEQYF.

The CDR3 loop is CASSQAPDLTEAFF. The CDR3 coding sequence is TGCGCCAGCAGCCAGGCCCCCGACCTCACTGAAGCTTTCTTT. This sequence joins TRBV4-1 and TRBJ1-1; unclear D gene. V was clipped by 3 bases and J by 4 bases, with 12 bases between them. The V gene's germline CDR1 is MGHRA and CDR2 YSYEKL. This CDR3 is built from 14 residues.

The chain employs TRBV7-9 and TRBJ2-1; 7 bases agree with TRBD2. The DNA end lines up better with TRBJ2-7; the J call may be wrong. This CDR3 spans 14 amino acids. The germline V gene encodes CDR1 SEHNR and CDR2 FQNEAQ (reference sequence). The CDR3 loop reads CASSFGTIYNEQYF. CDR3 sequence (DNA): TGTGCCAGCAGCTTCGGGACTATCTACAATGAGCAGTACTTC.

Concerning this clonotype itself: It may be a read error: a sequence one base away is much more abundant. The chain links TRBV5-6 to TRBJ2-1, with D hard to call. The ends were cut back, 4 bases at V and 5 bases at J, with 4 bases in the middle. Germline CDR1 SGHDT, CDR2 YYEEEE. CDR3 length: 11 residues. In DNA form, the CDR3 reads TGTGCCAGCAGCAACCACAATGAGCAGTTCTTC. Protein sequence: CASSNHNEQFF.

The chain couples TRBV7-2 to TRBJ2-1; D is undetermined. The CDR3 has 13 amino acids. Germline V gene sequence: CDR1 SGHTA, CDR2 FQGNSA. V was trimmed by 2 bases and J by 5 bases, leaving 7 bases between them. As DNA, the CDR3 is TGTGCCAGCAGCTTACCGGTCGACAATGAGCAGTTCTTC. Protein sequence: CASSLPVDNEQFF.

The chain recombines TRBV9 with TRBJ2-5; the D gene could be TRBD1 or TRBD2 (5 bases each). The germline CDR1 and CDR2 sequences are SGDLS and YYNGEE. With 5 bases removed from V and 11 bases from J, the gap between germline ends came to 25 bases. The CDR3 consists of 15 residues. CDR3 sequence: CASREAGTENNEQYF. The CDR3 DNA reads TGTGCCAGCAGAGAAGCCGGGACGGAAAACAATGAGCAGTACTTC.

This clonotype was recorded a few times. The chain is built from TRBV3-1 and TRBJ2-7, with 7 bases aligning to TRBD2. Unmatched junction bases numbered 4, after V lost 5 bases and J lost 3 bases. The CDR3 extends over 13 amino acids. Germline V gene data show CDR1 as LGHDT and CDR2 as YNNKEL (reference sequence). CDR3 loop: CASSSASGYEQYF. The CDR3 region has the DNA TGTGCCAGCAGCTCCGCTAGCGGCTACGAGCAGTACTTC.

Concerning this clonotype: Being one base from a much bigger clone, this may be a read error. The chain couples TRBV29-1 to TRBJ2-3; D is tentatively TRBD1 or TRBD2 (5 bases each). The length of the CDR3 is 13 residues. The germline gives CDR1 SQVTM, CDR2 ANQGSEA. V was shortened by 8 bases and J by 5 bases, with 17 bases between the two germline ends. The CDR3 DNA sequence: TGCAGCTTTCTCGGCAGGGAGAGAGATACGCAGTATTTT. As protein: CSFLGRERDTQYF.